Listed below are T cell receptor beta chains from one sample, sequenced in a study of blood T cell repertoires in COVID-19. Data came from immunoSEQ multiplex PCR; TCRdb stores just in-frame clones and leaves some out. Among about 140,000 clones listed, around 86% were seen once. The sequencing input was peripheral blood. The receptors were sampled from a human donor in a cohort sampled during active COVID-19. Both conserved end residues are trimmed from each CDR3. Not every row has a clone size; where given, it reads once, few, many or a size class.

clone_size	v_call	j_call	cdr3_aa
NA	TRBV12-2	TRBJ1-2	ASRRTPQGANYGYT
few	TRBV15	TRBJ1-2	ATSRDYDRAYGYT
NA	TRBV5-6	TRBJ2-1	ASSLLSGRSNNEQF
NA	TRBV5-1	TRBJ1-4	ASSKDSTNEKLF
NA	TRBV18	TRBJ2-1	ASSPLDRIYNEQF
NA	TRBV7-6	TRBJ2-6	ASSFRGQGVSGANVLT
NA	TRBV6-5	TRBJ2-1	ASSPRSPGGNEQF
NA	TRBV3-1/TRBV3-2	TRBJ2-7	ASSQGQGKDEQY
NA	TRBV7-3	TRBJ2-5	ASSLNRQETQY
NA	TRBV30	TRBJ2-1	AWSRDKYNEQF
NA	TRBV12-3/TRBV12-4	TRBJ1-1	ASTLNRDTEAF
NA	TRBV27	TRBJ2-7	ASSRGSGSVMYEQY
NA	TRBV4-3	TRBJ1-2	ASSQDTGSYGYT
NA	TRBV7-8	TRBJ1-5	ASSLDSVNQPQH
NA	TRBV5-5	TRBJ2-3	ASTLGTGGDTQY
NA	TRBV7-9	TRBJ2-7	ASSPGLAGAYYEQY
once	TRBV2	TRBJ1-1	ASRDKTGAPNTEAF
NA	TRBV4-3	TRBJ1-6	ASSQVAGFFYNSPLH
NA	TRBV14	TRBJ2-7	ASSQIGRAYEQY
NA	TRBV19	TRBJ1-1	ASSIRRISNTEAF
NA	TRBV19	TRBJ1-1	ASSISDTEAF
once	TRBV2	TRBJ2-5	ASLMGRQETQY